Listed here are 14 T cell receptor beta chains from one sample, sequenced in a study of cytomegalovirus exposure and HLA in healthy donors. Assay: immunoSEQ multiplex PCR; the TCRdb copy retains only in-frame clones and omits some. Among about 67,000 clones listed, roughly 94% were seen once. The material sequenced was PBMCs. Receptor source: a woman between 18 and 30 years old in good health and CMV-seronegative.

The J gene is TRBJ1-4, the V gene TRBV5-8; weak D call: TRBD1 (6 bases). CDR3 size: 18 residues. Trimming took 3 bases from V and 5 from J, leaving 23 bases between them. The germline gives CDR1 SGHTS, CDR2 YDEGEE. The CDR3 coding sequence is TGTGCCAGCAGCTGGACTGGGGGGGTGGGACAAAGAAATGAAAAACTGTTTTTT. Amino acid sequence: CASSWTGGVGQRNEKLFF.

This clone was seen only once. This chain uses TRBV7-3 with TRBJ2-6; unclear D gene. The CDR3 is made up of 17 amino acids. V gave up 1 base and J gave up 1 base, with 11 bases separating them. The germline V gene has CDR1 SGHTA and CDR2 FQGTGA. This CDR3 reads CASSLRLSPSGANVLTF. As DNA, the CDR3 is TGTGCCAGCAGCTTAAGACTTTCTCCGTCTGGGGCCAACGTCCTGACTTTC.

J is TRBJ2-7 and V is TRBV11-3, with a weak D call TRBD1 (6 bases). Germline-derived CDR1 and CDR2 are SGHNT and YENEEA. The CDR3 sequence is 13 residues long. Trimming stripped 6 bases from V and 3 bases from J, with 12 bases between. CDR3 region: CASSSGQYYEQYF. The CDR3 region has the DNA TGTGCCAGCAGTTCGGGACAATACTACGAGCAGTACTTC.

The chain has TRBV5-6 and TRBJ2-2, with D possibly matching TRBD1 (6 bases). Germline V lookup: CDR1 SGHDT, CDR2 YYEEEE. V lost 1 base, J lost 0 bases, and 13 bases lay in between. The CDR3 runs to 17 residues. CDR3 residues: CASSLIWTAANTGELFF. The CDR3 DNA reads TGTGCCAGCAGCTTGATATGGACAGCCGCGAACACCGGGGAGCTGTTTTTT.

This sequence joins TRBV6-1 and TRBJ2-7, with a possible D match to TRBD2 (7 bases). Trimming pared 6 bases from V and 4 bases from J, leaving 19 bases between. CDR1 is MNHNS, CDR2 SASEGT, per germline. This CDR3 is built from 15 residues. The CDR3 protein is CASSEWGGTMYEQYF. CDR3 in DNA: TGTGCCAGCAGCGAGTGGGGGGGCACTATGTACGAGCAGTACTTC.

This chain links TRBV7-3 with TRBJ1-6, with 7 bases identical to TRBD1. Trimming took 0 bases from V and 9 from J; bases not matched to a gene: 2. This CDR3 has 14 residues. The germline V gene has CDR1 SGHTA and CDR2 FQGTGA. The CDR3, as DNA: TGTGCCAGCAGCTTAACGACAGGGCCTTCACCCCTCCACTTT. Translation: CASSLTTGPSPLHF.

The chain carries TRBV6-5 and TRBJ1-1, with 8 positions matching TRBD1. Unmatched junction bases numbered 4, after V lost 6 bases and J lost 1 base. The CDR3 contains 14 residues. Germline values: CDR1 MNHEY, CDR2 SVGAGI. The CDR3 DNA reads TGTGCCAGCAGCCGACAGGGGCCGAACACTGAAGCTTTCTTT. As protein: CASSRQGPNTEAFF.

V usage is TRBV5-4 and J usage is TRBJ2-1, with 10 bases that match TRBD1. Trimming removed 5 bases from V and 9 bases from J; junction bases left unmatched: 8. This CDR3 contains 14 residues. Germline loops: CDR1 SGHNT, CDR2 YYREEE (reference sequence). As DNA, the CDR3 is TGTGCCAGCAGGTGGCGACAGGGGGCTCGTGAGCAGTTCTTC. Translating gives CASRWRQGAREQFF.

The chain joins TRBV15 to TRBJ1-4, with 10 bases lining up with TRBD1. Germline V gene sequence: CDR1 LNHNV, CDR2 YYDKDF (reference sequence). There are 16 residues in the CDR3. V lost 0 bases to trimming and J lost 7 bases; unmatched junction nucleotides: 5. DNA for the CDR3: TGTGCCACCAGCAGAGATCCGGGGACAGGGGCTGAAAAACTGTTTTTT. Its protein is CATSRDPGTGAEKLFF.

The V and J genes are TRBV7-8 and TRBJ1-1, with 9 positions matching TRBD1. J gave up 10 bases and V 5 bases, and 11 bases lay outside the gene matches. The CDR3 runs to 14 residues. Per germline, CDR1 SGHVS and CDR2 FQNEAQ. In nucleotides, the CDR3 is TGTGCCAGCAGCGGCGGCGGACAGGGGTACGGAGCTTTCTTT. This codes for CASSGGGQGYGAFF.

The DNA for the CDR3 is TGTGCCAGCAGTTCTGGGGCGGGGGGGCATAATGAGCAGTTCTTC. It specifies CASSSGAGGHNEQFF. The chain joins TRBV6-6 to TRBJ2-1; 9 nucleotides line up with TRBD2. Germline assignment: CDR1 MNHNY and CDR2 SVGAGI (reference sequence). The CDR3 runs to 15 residues. V lost 4 bases to trimming and J lost 7 bases; unmatched junction nucleotides: 8.

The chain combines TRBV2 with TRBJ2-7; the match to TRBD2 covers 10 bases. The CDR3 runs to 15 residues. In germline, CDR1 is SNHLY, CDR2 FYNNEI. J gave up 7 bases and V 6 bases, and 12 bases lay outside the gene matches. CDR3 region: CASRILLAGVGEQYF. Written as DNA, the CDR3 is TGTGCCAGCAGAATCCTTCTAGCGGGGGTAGGGGAGCAGTACTTC.

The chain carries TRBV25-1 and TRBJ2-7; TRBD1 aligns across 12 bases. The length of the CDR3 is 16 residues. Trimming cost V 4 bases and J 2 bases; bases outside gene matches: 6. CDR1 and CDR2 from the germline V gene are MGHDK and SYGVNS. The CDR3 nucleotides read TGTGCCAGCAGTGGGGCGGGACAGGGGGCCGCCTACGAGCAGTACTTC. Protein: CASSGAGQGAAYEQYF.

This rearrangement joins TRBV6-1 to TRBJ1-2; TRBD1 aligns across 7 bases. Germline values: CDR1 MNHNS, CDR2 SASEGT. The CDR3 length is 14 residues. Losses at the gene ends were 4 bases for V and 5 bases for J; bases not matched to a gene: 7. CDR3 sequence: CASSARRDSYGYTF. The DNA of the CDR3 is TGTGCCAGCAGTGCTCGTCGGGACAGTTATGGCTACACCTTC.